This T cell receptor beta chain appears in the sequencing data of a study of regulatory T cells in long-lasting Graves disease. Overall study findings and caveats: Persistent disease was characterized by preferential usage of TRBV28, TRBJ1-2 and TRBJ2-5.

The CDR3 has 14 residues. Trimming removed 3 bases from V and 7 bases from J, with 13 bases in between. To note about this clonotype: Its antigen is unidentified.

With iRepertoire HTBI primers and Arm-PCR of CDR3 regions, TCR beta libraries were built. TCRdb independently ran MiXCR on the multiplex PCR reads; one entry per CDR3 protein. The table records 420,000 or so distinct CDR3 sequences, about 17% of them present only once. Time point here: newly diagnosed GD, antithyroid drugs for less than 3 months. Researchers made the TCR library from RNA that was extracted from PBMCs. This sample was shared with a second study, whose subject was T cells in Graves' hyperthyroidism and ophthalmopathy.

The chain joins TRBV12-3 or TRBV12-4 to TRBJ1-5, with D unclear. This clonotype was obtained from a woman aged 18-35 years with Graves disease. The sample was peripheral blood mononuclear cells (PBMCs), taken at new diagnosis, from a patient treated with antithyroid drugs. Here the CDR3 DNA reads TGTGCCAGCAGTTTGAGTTCAGGTTGGCAGCCCCAGCATTTT. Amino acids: CASSLSSGWQPQHF.